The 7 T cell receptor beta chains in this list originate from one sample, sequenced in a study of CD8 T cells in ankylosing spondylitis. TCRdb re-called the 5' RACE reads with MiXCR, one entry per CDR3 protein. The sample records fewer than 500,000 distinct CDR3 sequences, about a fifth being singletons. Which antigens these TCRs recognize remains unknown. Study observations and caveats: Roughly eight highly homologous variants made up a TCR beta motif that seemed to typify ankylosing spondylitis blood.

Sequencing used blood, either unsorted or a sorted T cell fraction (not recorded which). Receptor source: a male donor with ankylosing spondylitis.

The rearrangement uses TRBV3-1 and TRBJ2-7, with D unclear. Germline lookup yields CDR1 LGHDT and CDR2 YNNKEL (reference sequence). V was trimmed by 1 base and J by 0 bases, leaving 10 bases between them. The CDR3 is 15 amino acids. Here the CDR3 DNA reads TGTGCCAGCAGCCAAGCCGTCACCCTCTCCTACGAGCAGTACTTC. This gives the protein CASSQAVTLSYEQYF.

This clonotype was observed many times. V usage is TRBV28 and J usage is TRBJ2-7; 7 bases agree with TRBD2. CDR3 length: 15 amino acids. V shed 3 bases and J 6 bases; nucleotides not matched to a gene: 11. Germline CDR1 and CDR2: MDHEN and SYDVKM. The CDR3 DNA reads TGTGCCAGCAGTTTGAGGGCGGGAGCCCTGAGCGAGCAGTACTTC. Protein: CASSLRAGALSEQYF.

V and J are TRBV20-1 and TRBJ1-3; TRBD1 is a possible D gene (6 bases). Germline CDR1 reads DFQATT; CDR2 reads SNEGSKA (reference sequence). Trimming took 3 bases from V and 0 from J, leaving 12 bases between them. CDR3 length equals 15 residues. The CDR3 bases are TGCAGTGCTAGTGGGGGCAGGATCTCTGGAAACACCATATATTTT. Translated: CSASGGRISGNTIYF.

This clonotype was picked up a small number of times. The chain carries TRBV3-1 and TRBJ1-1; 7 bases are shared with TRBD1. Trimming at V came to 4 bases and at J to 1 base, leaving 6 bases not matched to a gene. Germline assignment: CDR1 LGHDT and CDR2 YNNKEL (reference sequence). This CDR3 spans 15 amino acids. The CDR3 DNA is TGTGCCAGCAGCCTAGGGGGCGCGGGGAACACTGAAGCTTTCTTT. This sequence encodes CASSLGGAGNTEAFF. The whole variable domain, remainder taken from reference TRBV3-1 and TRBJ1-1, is DTAVSQTPKYLVTQMGNDKSIKCEQNLGHDTMYWYKQDSKKFLKIMFSYNNKELIINETVPNRFSPKSPDKAHLNLHINSLELGDSAVYFCASSLGGAGNTEAFFGQGTRLTVV.

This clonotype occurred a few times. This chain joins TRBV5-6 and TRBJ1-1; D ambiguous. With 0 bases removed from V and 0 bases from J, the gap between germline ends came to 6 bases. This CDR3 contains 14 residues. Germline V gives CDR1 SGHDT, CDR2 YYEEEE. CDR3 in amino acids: CASSLVHLNTEAFF. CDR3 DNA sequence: TGTGCCAGCAGCTTGGTACACTTGAACACTGAAGCTTTCTTT.

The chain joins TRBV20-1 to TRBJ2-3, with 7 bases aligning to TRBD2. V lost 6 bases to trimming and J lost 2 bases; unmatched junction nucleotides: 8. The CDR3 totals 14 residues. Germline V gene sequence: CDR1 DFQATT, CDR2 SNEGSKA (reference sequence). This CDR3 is CSATKRGPTDTQYF. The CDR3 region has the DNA TGCAGTGCCACAAAGCGGGGCCCCACAGATACGCAGTATTTT.

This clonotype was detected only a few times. The CDR3 nucleotides are TGTGCCAGCAGCTTAGGCCTAGCGGTTACCTACGAGCAGTACTTC. Translation gives CASSLGLAVTYEQYF. The chain couples TRBV7-2 to TRBJ2-7, with TRBD2 matching over 7 bases. From germline, CDR1 is SGHTA and CDR2 FQGNSA. Unmatched junction bases numbered 5, after V lost 1 base and J lost 2 bases. The CDR3 runs 15 residues.